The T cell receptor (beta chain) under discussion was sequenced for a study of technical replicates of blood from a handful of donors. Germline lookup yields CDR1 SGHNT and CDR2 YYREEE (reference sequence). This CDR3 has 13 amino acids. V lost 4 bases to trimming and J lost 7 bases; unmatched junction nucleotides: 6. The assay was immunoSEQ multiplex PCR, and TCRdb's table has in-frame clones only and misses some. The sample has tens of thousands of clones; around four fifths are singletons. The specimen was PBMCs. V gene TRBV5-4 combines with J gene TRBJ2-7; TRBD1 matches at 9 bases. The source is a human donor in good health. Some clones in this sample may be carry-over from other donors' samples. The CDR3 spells CASSRTGVEEQYF. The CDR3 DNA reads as TGTGCCAGCAGCCGGACAGGGGTCGAGGAGCAGTACTTC.